The rows below give T cell receptor beta chains drawn from one sample of a study of T cell repertoires in cytomegalovirus infection. TCRdb processed the reads anew with MiXCR; each CDR3 protein has one entry. The sample has fewer than 1,000,000 distinct CDR3 sequences, about 33% seen once; the top ten hold roughly an eighth. Their cognate antigens are unknown. Sample: cultured CD8+ T cells from PBMCs, taken from culture after CMV antigen stimulation. All receptors come from a human donor in good health (CMV status not recorded). Some clones in this sample may be carry-over from other donors' samples. Each CDR3 is given with its conserved first and last residue. Each record gives: V gene, D gene, clone size, J gene, CDR3 protein, CDR3 DNA. D genes are given only for firm matches. Size is omitted from some rows. Given values are once, few, many or a class for expanded clones.

V gene: TRBV7-9; D gene: .; clone size: many; J gene: TRBJ1-1; CDR3 protein: CASRTGKDTEAFF; CDR3 DNA: TGTGCCAGCAGGACGGGTAAGGACACTGAAGCTTTCTTT
V gene: TRBV28; D gene: .; clone size: few; J gene: TRBJ1-3; CDR3 protein: CASSLYDTYSGNTIYF; CDR3 DNA: TGTGCCAGCAGTTTATACGACACATACTCTGGAAACACCATATATTTT
V gene: TRBV27; D gene: .; clone size: few; J gene: TRBJ1-5; CDR3 protein: CASSRGLNQPQHF; CDR3 DNA: TGTGCCAGCAGTCGGGGGCTGAATCAGCCCCAGCATTTT
V gene: TRBV5-8; D gene: .; clone size: .; J gene: TRBJ1-5; CDR3 protein: CASSFSRQGLRQPQHF; CDR3 DNA: TGTGCCAGCAGCTTCTCAAGGCAGGGGCTGAGGCAGCCCCAGCATTTT
V gene: TRBV29-1; D gene: .; clone size: .; J gene: TRBJ1-1; CDR3 protein: CSVVLGTEAFF; CDR3 DNA: TGCAGCGTTGTTCTGGGGACTGAAGCTTTCTTT
V gene: TRBV29-1; D gene: .; clone size: .; J gene: TRBJ2-3; CDR3 protein: CSVELAIDTQYF; CDR3 DNA: TGCAGCGTTGAGCTAGCGATAGATACGCAGTATTTT
V gene: TRBV7-6; D gene: .; clone size: many; J gene: TRBJ2-1; CDR3 protein: CASSSGLSRVHEQFF; CDR3 DNA: TGTGCCAGCAGCTCCGGTCTCTCCCGGGTCCATGAGCAGTTCTTC
V gene: TRBV23-1; D gene: .; clone size: .; J gene: TRBJ1-1; CDR3 protein: CASRRFTYCDTEAFF; CDR3 DNA: TGCGCCAGCAGACGCTTTACCTATTGTGACACTGAAGCTTTCTTT
V gene: TRBV12-3/TRBV12-4; D gene: TRBD1; clone size: .; J gene: TRBJ2-4; CDR3 protein: CASRQGASIQYF; CDR3 DNA: TGTGCCAGCAGACAGGGGGCGAGCATTCAGTACTTC
V gene: TRBV2; D gene: .; clone size: .; J gene: TRBJ1-6; CDR3 protein: CASSEATGVDSPLHF; CDR3 DNA: TGTGCCAGCAGTGAAGCAACGGGGGTGGATTCACCCCTCCACTTT
V gene: TRBV7-7; D gene: TRBD1; clone size: few; J gene: TRBJ1-4; CDR3 protein: CASSPTGTGPEKLFF; CDR3 DNA: TGTGCTAGCAGCCCCACCGGGACAGGGCCCGAAAAACTGTTTTTT
V gene: TRBV11-3; D gene: .; clone size: .; J gene: TRBJ2-1; CDR3 protein: CASSLDLGHYNEQFF; CDR3 DNA: TGTGCCAGCAGCTTAGATCTGGGCCACTACAATGAGCAGTTCTTC
V gene: TRBV5-6; D gene: .; clone size: few; J gene: TRBJ1-1; CDR3 protein: CASSDIARNTEAFF; CDR3 DNA: TGTGCCAGCAGCGATATAGCCAGGAACACTGAAGCTTTCTTT
V gene: TRBV20-1; D gene: .; clone size: many; J gene: TRBJ2-1; CDR3 protein: CSASSTGLGSYNEQFF; CDR3 DNA: TGCAGTGCTAGTAGTACCGGGTTAGGATCCTACAATGAGCAGTTCTTC
V gene: TRBV9; D gene: TRBD2; clone size: .; J gene: TRBJ2-3; CDR3 protein: CASSVDGGILSTDTQYF; CDR3 DNA: TGTGCCAGCAGCGTAGACGGGGGGATCCTAAGCACAGATACGCAGTATTTT
V gene: TRBV29-1; D gene: .; clone size: few; J gene: TRBJ2-6; CDR3 protein: CSVETSSGANVLTF; CDR3 DNA: TGCAGCGTTGAGACCTCTTCTGGGGCCAACGTCCTGACTTTC